The rows below give T cell receptor beta chains drawn from one sample of a study. TCRdb re-analysed the RT-PCR reads in MiXCR, keeping a single row per CDR3 protein. This sample has more than 550,000 distinct CDR3 sequences, with 12% to 15% found just once. Sequenced sample: memory CD4+ T cells from blood. The source is a female donor in good health, serving as a healthy control. CDR3s include the opening cysteine and the closing phenylalanine or tryptophan. Each record gives: CDR3 length, V gene, clone size, D gene, J gene, CDR3 protein, CDR3 DNA. A D gene is named only where the DNA matches it firmly. Clone size is shown for a subset of rows, as once, few, many or a class of expanded clone.

>15|TRBV18|few|TRBD1|TRBJ2-5
CASSPQGQIQETQYF
TGTGCCAGCTCACCACAGGGACAGATACAAGAGACCCAGTACTTC
>17|TRBV20-1|NA|NA|TRBJ1-5
CSARDFAVTSGNQPQHF
TGCAGTGCTAGAGATTTTGCCGTCACTAGCGGCAATCAGCCCCAGCATTTT
>19|TRBV5-1|many|TRBD2|TRBJ2-1
CASSLTLGASGRSYNEQFF
TGCGCCAGCAGCTTGACCCTTGGGGCTAGCGGGAGGTCTTACAATGAGCAGTTCTTC
>14|TRBV9|few|NA|TRBJ2-7
CASSPGGHGYEQYF
TGTGCCAGCAGCCCGGGGGGCCACGGATACGAGCAGTACTTC
>14|TRBV10-1|NA|NA|TRBJ2-2
CASSRAGNTGELFF
TGCGCCAGCAGTCGGGCAGGCAACACCGGGGAGCTGTTTTTT
>15|TRBV30|many|TRBD1|TRBJ2-1
CAERPETGGYNEQFF
TGTGCAGAAAGACCGGAGACAGGGGGCTACAATGAGCAGTTCTTC
>14|TRBV5-1|few|NA|TRBJ1-1
CASSMTTTNTEAFF
TGCGCCAGCAGCATGACAACCACGAACACTGAAGCTTTCTTT
>15|TRBV6-1|NA|NA|TRBJ2-3
CASKVGVSLTDTQYF
TGTGCCAGCAAGGTCGGTGTCTCCCTCACAGATACGCAGTATTTT
>14|TRBV7-2|NA|NA|TRBJ1-5
CASSLAALNQPQHF
TGTGCCAGCAGCTTAGCGGCACTGAATCAGCCCCAGCATTTT
>14|TRBV10-2|many|TRBD2|TRBJ2-5
CASSATSGRETQYF
TGCGCCAGCAGCGCCACTAGCGGTAGAGAGACCCAGTACTTC
>12|TRBV20-1|many|NA|TRBJ2-3
CSAALVADTQYF
TGCAGTGCTGCCCTCGTAGCAGATACGCAGTATTTT
>14|TRBV6-1|many|NA|TRBJ1-4
CASSEQGAGEKLFF
TGTGCCAGCAGTGAACAGGGTGCGGGTGAAAAACTGTTTTTT
>15|TRBV4-3|few|NA|TRBJ1-2
CASSQERAGIYGYTF
TGCGCCAGCAGCCAAGAGAGAGCTGGCATATATGGCTACACCTTC
>13|TRBV6-6|few|NA|TRBJ2-1
CASCYRGAEGQFF
TGTGCCAGCTGCTACCGCGGGGCGGAGGGCCAGTTCTTC
>16|TRBV18|many|TRBD1|TRBJ2-3
CASSPPGQGSTDTQYF
TGTGCCAGCTCACCACCGGGACAGGGATCCACAGATACGCAGTATTTT
>13|TRBV20-1|NA|NA|TRBJ2-7
CSASVAILYEQYF
TGCAGTGCCTCCGTAGCTATTCTCTACGAGCAGTACTTC
>13|TRBV29-1|few|TRBD2|TRBJ2-2
CSVRTSGTGELFF
TGCAGCGTGCGGACTAGCGGGACCGGGGAGCTGTTTTTT
>12|TRBV28|NA|NA|TRBJ1-1
CASSGTGREAFF
TGTGCCAGCAGTGGCACTGGACGTGAAGCTTTCTTT
>13|TRBV19|NA|NA|TRBJ1-1
CASTTGLRTEAFF
TGTGCCAGTACCACCGGGCTGCGCACTGAAGCTTTCTTT
>13|TRBV20-1|many|TRBD1|TRBJ2-7
CSAEGQGLYEQYF
TGCAGTGCCGAGGGACAGGGCTTATACGAGCAGTACTTC
>13|TRBV24-1|NA|NA|TRBJ2-7
CATSADGTGEQYF
TGTGCCACCAGTGCGGACGGAACCGGCGAGCAGTACTTC
>14|TRBV10-3|few|TRBD2|TRBJ2-3
CAISPGGRTDTQYF
TGTGCCATCAGCCCGGGGGGGCGCACAGATACGCAGTATTTT
>15|TRBV12-3/TRBV12-4|NA|NA|TRBJ2-6
CASTFEGPGANVLTF
TGTGCCAGCACATTCGAAGGACCTGGGGCCAACGTCCTGACTTTC
>13|TRBV7-2|NA|NA|TRBJ2-1
CASSRDNNLKQFF
TGTGCCAGCAGCCGGGACAATAACCTAAAGCAGTTCTTC
>14|TRBV7-2|few|NA|TRBJ2-7
CASTKRGSNYEQYF
TGTGCCAGCACCAAACGGGGTTCCAACTACGAGCAGTACTTC
>16|TRBV24-1|NA|NA|TRBJ2-5
CATSDPRVQLQETQYF
TGTGCCACCAGTGATCCCCGCGTACAGCTCCAAGAGACCCAGTACTTC
>14|TRBV11-2|few|TRBD1|TRBJ1-2
CASSLAGGASGYTF
TGTGCCAGCAGCCTGGCAGGGGGCGCGTCGGGCTACACCTTC
>18|TRBV24-1|NA|NA|TRBJ2-2
CATSDSNLWTSNTGELFF
TGTGCCACCAGTGATTCGAACTTATGGACTTCGAACACCGGGGAGCTGTTTTTT
>16|TRBV7-2|few|TRBD1|TRBJ1-2
CASSLGTARGNYGYTF
TGTGCCAGCAGCCTAGGGACAGCCAGGGGTAACTATGGCTACACCTTC
>14|TRBV28|NA|NA|TRBJ1-5
CASTRGREDQPQHF
TGTGCCAGCACCCGGGGCAGGGAAGACCAGCCCCAGCATTTT
>15|TRBV28|few|TRBD2|TRBJ2-2
CASRRGTSGFGELFF
TGTGCCAGCAGGAGAGGGACTAGCGGGTTCGGGGAGCTGTTTTTT
>15|TRBV5-1|NA|NA|TRBJ2-7
CASSLNTGQIYEQYF
TGCGCCAGCAGCCTTAACACTGGACAGATCTACGAGCAGTACTTC
>14|TRBV5-1|few|NA|TRBJ2-5
CASSLMSYQETQYF
TGCGCCAGCAGCTTGATGTCGTACCAAGAGACCCAGTACTTC
>15|TRBV6-5|NA|NA|TRBJ2-7
CASSYFQRSSYEQYF
TGTGCCAGCAGTTACTTCCAAAGGAGCTCCTACGAGCAGTACTTC
>15|TRBV6-2/TRBV6-3|NA|TRBD1|TRBJ2-7
CASSLWDSQTYEQYF
TGTGCCAGCAGTCTTTGGGACAGCCAAACCTACGAGCAGTACTTC
>15|TRBV9|NA|TRBD1|TRBJ1-1
CASSVGQGAATEAFF
TGTGCCAGCAGCGTAGGACAGGGGGCGGCCACTGAAGCTTTCTTT
>13|TRBV29-1|many|NA|TRBJ1-6
CSVEVHSNSPLHF
TGCAGCGTTGAAGTACACAGTAATTCACCCCTCCACTTT
>13|TRBV29-1|many|NA|TRBJ2-3
CSADGGAGDTQYF
TGCAGCGCCGACGGAGGGGCAGGAGATACGCAGTATTTT
>13|TRBV6-6|NA|NA|TRBJ1-5
CASSYRVGQPQHF
TGTGCCAGCAGTTACAGGGTTGGTCAGCCCCAGCATTTT
>15|TRBV21-1|once|NA|TRBJ1-2
CASTSGQGMNWGYTF
TGTGCCAGCACGTCGGGACAGGGTATGAATTGGGGCTACACCTTC
>19|TRBV4-3|few|TRBD2|TRBJ2-2
CASSQEGGRLAGNTGELFF
TGCGCCAGCAGCCAAGAAGGGGGCAGACTAGCGGGGAACACCGGGGAGCTGTTTTTT
>14|TRBV29-1|NA|TRBD1|TRBJ2-7
CSARTGTGEWEQYF
TGCAGCGCCAGAACCGGGACAGGGGAGTGGGAGCAGTACTTC
>14|TRBV12-3/TRBV12-4|few|NA|TRBJ2-6
CASSFLAGANVLTF
TGTGCCAGCAGTTTTCTGGCTGGGGCCAACGTCCTGACTTTC
>15|TRBV4-3|many|NA|TRBJ2-5
CASSQGGGIGETQYF
TGCGCCAGCAGCCAAGGAGGAGGGATCGGAGAGACCCAGTACTTC
>14|TRBV25-1|few|TRBD1|TRBJ1-2
CASSGTQGADGYTF
TGTGCCAGCAGTGGAACCCAGGGGGCGGATGGCTACACCTTC
>13|TRBV6-5|NA|NA|TRBJ1-3
CASSYSWTGAIYF
TGTGCCAGCAGTTACTCGTGGACGGGGGCCATATATTTT
>15|TRBV25-1|NA|TRBD1|TRBJ2-5
CASSAGQGPQETQYF
TGTGCCAGCAGTGCGGGACAGGGGCCCCAAGAGACCCAGTACTTC
>12|TRBV20-1|NA|NA|TRBJ2-5
CSARDRVETQYF
TGCAGTGCTAGAGATCGTGTAGAGACCCAGTACTTC
>11|TRBV28|few|NA|TRBJ1-2
CATRMEYGYTF
TGTGCCACTCGTATGGAGTATGGCTACACCTTC
>13|TRBV27|NA|NA|TRBJ2-2
CASSLNPGGELFF
TGTGCCAGCAGTTTAAACCCTGGAGGGGAGCTGTTTTTT
>14|TRBV7-7|many|NA|TRBJ2-5
CASSRGSYQETQYF
TGTGCCAGCAGTCGGGGGTCTTACCAAGAGACCCAGTACTTC
>14|TRBV5-6|many|NA|TRBJ2-3
CASSARDGTDTQYF
TGTGCCAGCAGCGCCCGGGACGGCACAGATACGCAGTATTTT
>13|TRBV29-1|many|TRBD1|TRBJ1-2
CSVDPQGFYGYTF
TGCAGCGTTGACCCACAGGGGTTTTATGGCTACACCTTC
>13|TRBV20-1|NA|NA|TRBJ2-7
CSASIWDTAEQYF
TGCAGTGCTAGTATATGGGATACTGCCGAGCAGTACTTC
>17|TRBV6-4|many|NA|TRBJ2-1
CASSGWGGTDNRNEQFF
TGTGCCAGCAGTGGATGGGGGGGGACAGACAATCGCAATGAGCAGTTCTTC
>15|TRBV6-2/TRBV6-3|NA|NA|TRBJ2-1
CASILRDVGYNEQFF
TGTGCCAGCATTTTACGGGACGTCGGATACAATGAGCAGTTCTTC
>16|TRBV7-2|NA|TRBD1|TRBJ1-2
CASSLAYAQGDYGYTF
TGTGCCAGCAGCTTAGCTTACGCACAGGGGGACTATGGCTACACCTTC